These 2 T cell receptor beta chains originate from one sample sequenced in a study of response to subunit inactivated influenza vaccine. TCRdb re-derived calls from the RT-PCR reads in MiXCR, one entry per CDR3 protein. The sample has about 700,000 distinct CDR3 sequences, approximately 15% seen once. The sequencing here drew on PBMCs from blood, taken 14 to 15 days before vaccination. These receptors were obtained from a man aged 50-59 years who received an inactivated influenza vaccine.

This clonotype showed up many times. The CDR3 DNA reads TGTGCCAGCAGCTTAGTAAAAGGAGGCTATGGCTACACCTTC. It encodes CASSLVKGGYGYTF. This rearrangement joins TRBV7-8 to TRBJ1-2; D not certain. Germline-derived CDR1 and CDR2 are SGHVS and FQNEAQ. Trimming stripped 1 base from V and 4 bases from J, with 10 bases between. The CDR3 runs to 14 residues.

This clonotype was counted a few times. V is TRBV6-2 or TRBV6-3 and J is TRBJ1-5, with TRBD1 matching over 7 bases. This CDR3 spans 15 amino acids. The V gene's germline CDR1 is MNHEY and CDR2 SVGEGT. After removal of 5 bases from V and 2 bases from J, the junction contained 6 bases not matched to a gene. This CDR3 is CASSTGELRNQPQHF. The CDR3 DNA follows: TGTGCCAGCAGTACAGGGGAATTGCGCAATCAGCCCCAGCATTTT.